The 3 T cell receptor beta chains listed next were all sequenced from one sample in a study of cytomegalovirus exposure and HLA in healthy donors. The table came from immunoSEQ multiplex PCR; TCRdb's copy has only in-frame clones and leaves some out. Here the sample spans 110,000 to 150,000 clones, about 89% being singletons. The sample comprised PBMCs. Receptors were obtained from a man between 18 and 29 years old in good health and CMV-seronegative.

The chain couples TRBV18 to TRBJ2-1; TRBD2 agrees at 9 bases. Trimming cost V 3 bases and J 5 bases; bases outside gene matches: 5. CDR1 and CDR2 from the germline V gene are KGHSH and LQKENI. The CDR3 length is 15 residues. CDR3: CASSPASGINNEQFF. DNA for the CDR3: TGTGCCAGCTCACCCGCTAGCGGGATTAACAATGAGCAGTTCTTC.

V usage is TRBV7-9 and J usage is TRBJ1-1, with TRBD1 matching 10 bases. After removal of 7 bases from V and 7 bases from J, the junction contained 9 bases not matched to a gene. In germline, CDR1 is SEHNR, CDR2 FQNEAQ (reference sequence). This CDR3 is 14 amino acids long. CDR3 in amino acids: CASNPRDRGLEAFF. The CDR3 DNA sequence: TGTGCCAGCAATCCCCGGGACAGGGGCCTTGAAGCTTTCTTT.

The chain carries TRBV2 and TRBJ2-7; TRBD1 might be the D (5 bases). V lost 3 bases to trimming and J lost 1 base, with 10 bases between them. CDR3 size: 14 residues. Per germline, CDR1 SNHLY and CDR2 FYNNEI. For the CDR3, the DNA is TGTGCCAGCAGTGAGGGCAGGGCGTCCTACGAGCAGTACTTC. Translated: CASSEGRASYEQYF.